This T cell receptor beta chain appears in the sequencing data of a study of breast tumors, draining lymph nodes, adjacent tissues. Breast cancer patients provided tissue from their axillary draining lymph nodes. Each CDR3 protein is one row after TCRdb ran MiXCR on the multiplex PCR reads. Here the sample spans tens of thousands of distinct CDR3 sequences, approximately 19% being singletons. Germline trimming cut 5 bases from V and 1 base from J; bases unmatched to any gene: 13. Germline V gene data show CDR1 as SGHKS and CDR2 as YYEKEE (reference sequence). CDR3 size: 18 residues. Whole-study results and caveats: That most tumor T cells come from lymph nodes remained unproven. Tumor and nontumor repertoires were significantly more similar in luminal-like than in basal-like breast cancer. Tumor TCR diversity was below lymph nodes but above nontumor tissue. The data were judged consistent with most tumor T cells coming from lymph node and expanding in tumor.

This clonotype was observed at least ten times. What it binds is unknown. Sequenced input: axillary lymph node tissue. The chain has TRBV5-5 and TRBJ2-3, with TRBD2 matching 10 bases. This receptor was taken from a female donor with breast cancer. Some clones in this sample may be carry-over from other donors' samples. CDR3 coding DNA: TGTGCCAGCAGTTGGGCGCTAGCGGGAGCGAGGGGCACAGATACGCAGTATTTT. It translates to CASSWALAGARGTDTQYF.